This T cell receptor (beta chain) was sequenced during a study of T cells in Graves' hyperthyroidism and ophthalmopathy (dated by TCRdb to about 2019). About the investigation overall: Peripheral blood was sampled at the time of initial diagnosis, prior to any treatment. An independent validation cohort of fewer than 20 hyperthyroidism patients and about 15 patients who later progressed to ophthalmopathy tested prospective prediction of ophthalmopathy. In more than 5 Graves' hyperthyroidism patients, the study also compared T-cell repertoires from thyroid tissue with T-cell repertoires from blood. A discovery cohort of about 96 patients, fewer than 50 with Graves' ophthalmopathy and 57 with stable Graves' hyperthyroidism, was used to find distinguishing TCR V-J signatures. After blood sampling, hyperthyroidism patients were treated with methimazole at a starting dose of 30 mg daily, and ophthalmopathy patients were treated with high-dose intravenous methylprednisolone. For training and testing, the 100 patients in the discovery cohort were randomly divided in a 7:3 ratio. According to the paper, TCR Vbeta CDR3 sequencing was carried out on over 130 peripheral blood samples, which came from approximately 43 ophthalmopathy, 80 or so hyperthyroidism and around 17 progressor patients.

Comment on this clonotype: Its cognate antigen has yet to be identified. Per-base quality was not reported, and no clone a single base away is much larger than it.

Stable Graves' hyperthyroidism was defined as the absence of progression to ophthalmopathy over 18 months of follow-up. Hyperthyroidism patients were newly diagnosed, with disease duration under 2 months, and aged 18 to 65 years. Any patient with an uncontrolled infection, another autoimmune disease, pregnancy or lactation was excluded. Diagnoses were established on the basis of clinical symptoms, serum thyroxine and TRAb, thyroid ultrasound, and orbital computed tomography. Ficoll-Paque density gradient centrifugation was used to isolate PBMCs from 10 ml of fresh peripheral blood. Trizol reagent was used to extract total RNA, and RNA quality was then checked on an Agilent 2100 Bioanalyzer. Per the germline V gene, MNHEY is the CDR1 and SVGAGI is the CDR2. The CDR3, from cysteine to phenylalanine, totals 16 residues. Just the 48-base CDR3 DNA is kept, in frame starting at base 1. Trimming leaves V shorter by 0 bases and J shorter by 4 bases, with the junction holding 6 bases beyond the gene matches.

TCR beta CDR3 regions were amplified from RNA transcripts. A first-round RT-PCR of the TCR CDR3 used the HTBI primer set with the Qiagen OneStep RT-PCR kit. The libraries were constructed in a second round of multiplex PCR and then size-selected and purified. The libraries were sequenced on an Illumina HiSeq2000 using paired-end 100 bp reads. Per the source publication's procedure: SOAPnuke was used to process the raw data, removing reads that contained adapters or uncalled bases, had a mean Phred below 15, or lacked an exact match to the constant primer or identifier. High-quality paired reads were merged using COPE v1.2.5, and each unique nucleotide sequence was defined as a clonotype. Clonotypes were aligned to IMGT TRBV, TRBD and TRBJ reference segments using MiTCR v1.1. The analysis was restricted to V-J combinations with a frequency above 0.0001, which together covered just over 99% of the repertoires. The TCS score was defined as F50 (clonal expansion) divided by E x V (chaos), with BLOSUM62-based TCRdist calculated between CDR3 peptides within each V-J. Welch's t-statistics and random forest reduced 514 V-J features to 13, which were used in a naive Bayes classifier (R e1071). The public reads were reprocessed in TCRdb via fastp at Q25 and MiXCR, keeping in-frame beta chains. Each CDR3 protein appears once, grouped with its most common genes and DNA. The V and J calls and clone size are TCRdb's, not the authors'. This sample gives 500,000 to 550,000 distinct CDR3 sequences in total; less than 25% of them show up just once. The ten largest clonotypes hold about 26% of the sample.

Findings and caveats that apply to the study as a whole: Sample size was not statistically predetermined, and investigators were not blinded to group allocation. Ophthalmopathy was separated from stable hyperthyroidism by a 13 V-J signature model, with around 88% sensitivity and just over 81% specificity obtained in cross-validation and 80%/75% obtained in testing. In validation, the model predicted progression to ophthalmopathy a median of about 5.9 months before onset, with 70% to 71% sensitivity and 72.22% specificity. Most expanded thyroid clonotypes (frequency above 0.001) were also detected in blood, suggesting blood repertoires may reflect thyroid immune responses.

This sequence originates from a man aged 18 to 30 with Graves' hyperthyroidism. The receptor chain draws on TRBV6-5 and TRBJ2-5, and TRBD1 matches 9 of the central bases. The sequenced sample consisted of blood. The CDR3 reads CASSYSVGDRAETQYF. DNA sequence: TGTGCCAGCAGTTACTCTGTTGGGGACAGGGCAGAGACCCAGTACTTC.